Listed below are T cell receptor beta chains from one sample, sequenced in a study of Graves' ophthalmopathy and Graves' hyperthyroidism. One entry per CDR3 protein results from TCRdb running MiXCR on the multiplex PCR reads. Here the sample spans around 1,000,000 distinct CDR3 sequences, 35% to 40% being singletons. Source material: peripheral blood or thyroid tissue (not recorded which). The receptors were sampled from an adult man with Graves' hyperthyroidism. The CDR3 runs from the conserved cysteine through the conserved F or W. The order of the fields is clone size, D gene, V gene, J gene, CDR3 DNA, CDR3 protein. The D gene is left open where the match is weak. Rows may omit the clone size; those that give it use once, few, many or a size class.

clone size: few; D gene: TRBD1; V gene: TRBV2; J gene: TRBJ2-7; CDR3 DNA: TGTGCCAGCAGGCCAGGACAGGGGCGGCAGTTTTCCTACGAGCAGTACTTC; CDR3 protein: CASRPGQGRQFSYEQYF
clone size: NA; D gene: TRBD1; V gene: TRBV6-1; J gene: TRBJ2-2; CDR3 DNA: TGTGCCAGCAGCCTCGTTAGGACAGGGGGCATCGCCAGGGAGCTGTTTTTT; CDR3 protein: CASSLVRTGGIARELFF
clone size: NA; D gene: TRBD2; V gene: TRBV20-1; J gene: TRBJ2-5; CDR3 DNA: TGCAGTGCTAGTTTCGCGGGGGGGCAAGAGACCCAGTACTTC; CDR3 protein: CSASFAGGQETQYF
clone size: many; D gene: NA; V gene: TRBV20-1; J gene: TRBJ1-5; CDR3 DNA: TGCAGTGCCGGGGGTGGGCTGAATCAGCCCCAGCATTTT; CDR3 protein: CSAGGGLNQPQHF
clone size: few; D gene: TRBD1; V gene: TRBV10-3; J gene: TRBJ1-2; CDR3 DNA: TGTGCCATCAGTGTCCGAGAGGGACAGTATGGCTACACCTTC; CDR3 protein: CAISVREGQYGYTF
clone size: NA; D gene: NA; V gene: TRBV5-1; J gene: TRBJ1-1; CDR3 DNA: TGCGCCAGCAGCCCCCCCCCCCCCCCCCCTGAAGCTTTCTTT; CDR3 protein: CASSPPPPPPEAFF
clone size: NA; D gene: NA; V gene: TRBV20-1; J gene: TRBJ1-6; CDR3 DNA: TGCAGTGCTAGGCACCAAGGGGGGCCGGCACCCCTCCACTTT; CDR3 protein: CSARHQGGPAPLHF
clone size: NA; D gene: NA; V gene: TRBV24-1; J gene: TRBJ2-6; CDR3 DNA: TGTGCCACCAGTGCTCAGGGGGCCAACGTCCTGACTTTC; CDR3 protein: CATSAQGANVLTF
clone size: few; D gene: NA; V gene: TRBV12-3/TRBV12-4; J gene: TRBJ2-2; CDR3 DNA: TGTGCCAGCACAAAAAGCGAGAACCTCAACACCGGGGAGCTGTTTTTT; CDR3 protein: CASTKSENLNTGELFF
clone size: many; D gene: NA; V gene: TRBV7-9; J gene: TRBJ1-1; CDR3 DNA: TGTGCCGGCGGAAGGGGGAACACTGAAGCTTTCTTT; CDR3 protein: CAGGRGNTEAFF
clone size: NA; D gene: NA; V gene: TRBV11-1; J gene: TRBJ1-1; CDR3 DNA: TGTGCCAGCAGCTTAGGGACCAGCGCTTTCTTT; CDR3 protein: CASSLGTSAFF
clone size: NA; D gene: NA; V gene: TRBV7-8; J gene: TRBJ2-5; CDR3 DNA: TGTGCCAGCAGCCCTCCCGGGGCCGGGGAGACCCAGTACTTC; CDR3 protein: CASSPPGAGETQYF
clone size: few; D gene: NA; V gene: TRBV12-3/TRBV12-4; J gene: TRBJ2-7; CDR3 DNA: TGTGCCAGCAGCCCGGGCGGCAGGTCCTACGAGCAGTACTTC; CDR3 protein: CASSPGGRSYEQYF
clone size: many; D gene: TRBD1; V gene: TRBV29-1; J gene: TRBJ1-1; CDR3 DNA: TGCAGCGTTCGCTCCCAGGGGGCGCACACTGAAGCTTTCTTT; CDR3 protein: CSVRSQGAHTEAFF
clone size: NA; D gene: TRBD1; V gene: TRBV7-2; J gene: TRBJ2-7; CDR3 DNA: TGTGCCAGACACCGGGACAGGGTATACGAGCAGTACTTC; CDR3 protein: CARHRDRVYEQYF
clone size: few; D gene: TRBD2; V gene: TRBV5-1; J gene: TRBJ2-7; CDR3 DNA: TGCGCCAGCAGCTTGATCCCGACTAGCGACTACGAGCAGTACTTC; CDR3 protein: CASSLIPTSDYEQYF
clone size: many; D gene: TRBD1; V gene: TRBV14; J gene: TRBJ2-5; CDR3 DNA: TGTGCCAGCAGCCGTTTGACAGGGGGCTTTATGGAGACCCAGTACTTC; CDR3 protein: CASSRLTGGFMETQYF
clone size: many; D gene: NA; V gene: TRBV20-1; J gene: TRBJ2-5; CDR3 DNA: TGCAGTGCTAGTATAGGGCAAGAGACCCAGTACTTC; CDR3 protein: CSASIGQETQYF
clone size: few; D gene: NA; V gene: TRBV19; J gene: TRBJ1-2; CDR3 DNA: TGTGCCAGTAGTATAAAAAGTCGGACAGCGAACTTTTATGGCTACACCTTC; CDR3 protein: CASSIKSRTANFYGYTF
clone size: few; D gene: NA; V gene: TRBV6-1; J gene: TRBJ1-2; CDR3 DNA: TGTGCCAGCAGTGATGAGGGGCGGGGGCCGAACTATGGCTACACCTTC; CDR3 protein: CASSDEGRGPNYGYTF
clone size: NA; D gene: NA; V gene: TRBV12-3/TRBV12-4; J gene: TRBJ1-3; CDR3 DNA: TGTGCCAGCAGTCCTAGGGACAACTCTGGAAACACCATATATTTT; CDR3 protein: CASSPRDNSGNTIYF
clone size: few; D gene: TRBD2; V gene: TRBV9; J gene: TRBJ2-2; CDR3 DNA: TGTGCCAGCAGCCCAGCGGGAGTGGTCACCGGGGAGCTGTTTTTT; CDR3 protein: CASSPAGVVTGELFF
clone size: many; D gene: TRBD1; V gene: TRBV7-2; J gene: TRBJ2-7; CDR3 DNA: TGTGCCAGCAGCTTAGCTTGGACAGGGACTGTCGAGCAGTACTTC; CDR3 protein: CASSLAWTGTVEQYF
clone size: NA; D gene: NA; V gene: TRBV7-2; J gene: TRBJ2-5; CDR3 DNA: TGTGCCAGCAGCGCCCCTAAGGGGGTAGGAGAGACCCAGTACTTC; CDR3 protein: CASSAPKGVGETQYF
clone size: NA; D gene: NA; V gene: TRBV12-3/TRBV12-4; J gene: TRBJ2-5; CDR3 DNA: TGTGCCAGCAGTCCGGCGGAGGGTTCAGAGACCCAGTACTTC; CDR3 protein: CASSPAEGSETQYF